This entry is about one TCR beta chain. Its cognate antigen is unknown. Germline assignment: CDR1 PRHDT and CDR2 FYEKMQ (reference sequence). Trimming removed 3 bases at V and 4 bases at J, with 15 bases between. CDR3 length: 15 residues. This entry comes from a study of T cell responses to AZD1222 COVID-19 vaccine. Study-level points and caveats: Regions 160-218 and 743-854 dominated among vaccine-associated CD4 TCRs spanning spike.

Here immunoSEQ multiplex PCR was the method, and the copy in TCRdb shows in-frame clones only, minus some. This table has about 160,000 clones, 92% appearing once. The material was peripheral blood, obtained on day 0 of MenACWY control vaccination. The clonotype originates from an adult in good health. The V and J genes are TRBV13 and TRBJ2-5; the D gene is possibly TRBD2 (5 bases). Written as DNA, the CDR3 is TGTGCCAGCAGCTTGCGACCCGCCCGGGGAGAGACCCAGTACTTC. Protein: CASSLRPARGETQYF.